This entry features one T cell receptor (beta chain) sequence. Its antigen is undetermined. Trimming cost V 4 bases and J 2 bases, with 13 bases left between them. This CDR3 spans 14 amino acids. Germline V lookup: CDR1 SGHDT, CDR2 YYEEEE. This sample was taken from a study of T cell responses to AZD1222 COVID-19 vaccine. Profiling relied on immunoSEQ multiplex PCR, and the TCRdb table lists in-frame clones only, not all of them. The table lists 130,000 to 150,000 clones, 85% to 95% of them singletons. Study results and caveats: Only a handful of individuals given AZD1222 were seropositive at baseline.

This sequence originates from an adult who had recovered from COVID-19. The chain joins TRBV5-6 to TRBJ2-7, with D possibly being TRBD1 (6 bases). Sequenced here: peripheral blood, sampled after recovery from COVID-19. The CDR3 loop reads CASSGYRAAYEQYF. CDR3 nucleotide sequence: TGTGCCAGCAGCGGGTACAGGGCCGCCTACGAGCAGTACTTC. Drawing the rest from reference TRBV5-6 and TRBJ2-7, the complete variable domain is DAGVTQSPTHLIKTRGQQVTLRCSPKSGHDTVSWYQQALGQGPQFIFQYYEEEERQRGNFPDRFSGHQFPNYSSELNVNALLLGDSALYLCASSGYRAAYEQYFGPGTRLTVT.